The 27 T cell receptor beta chains in this list originate from one sample, sequenced in a study of blood T cells in healthy people across ages (dated by TCRdb to about 2015). Libraries were prepared through 5' RACE. For sequencing, an Illumina HiSeq 2500 was employed. A second PCR of roughly 7 to 11 cycles was run with a J-beta primer mix and a sample-barcoded 5' primer. TCRdb reworked the public reads: Q25 trimming with fastp, MiXCR clone assembly, productive beta chains retained. Records with the same CDR3 protein are collapsed into one entry carrying the most frequent genes and DNA. The sample profile shows 660,000 or so distinct CDR3 sequences; 58% of them were found once. Jointly, the top ten make up over 30% of the sample. Source material: blood. These receptors were taken from a man aged 55 to 70 in good health.

About this clonotype itself: A single base separates this from a much larger clone, so it may be a read error. The CDR3 nucleotides read TGCGCCAGCAGCCAAGATAGCGCTACCACTAGGAGCTCCTACAATGAGCAGTACTTC. It codes for CASSQDSATTRSSYNEQYF. The chain uses TRBV4-1 and TRBJ2-1; a possible D gene is TRBD2 (5 bases). With the DNA end fitting TRBJ2-7 better, the J assignment may be wrong. This CDR3 region has 19 residues. Per germline, CDR1 MGHRA and CDR2 YSYEKL.

The chain combines TRBV29-1 with TRBJ2-1, with 9 nucleotides matching TRBD1. Germline assignment: CDR1 SQVTM and CDR2 ANQGSEA. V was clipped by 5 bases and J by 6 bases; unmatched bases: 5. This CDR3 contains 13 residues. The CDR3 DNA follows: TGCAGCGTTCCCGGGACAGGGCCCAATGAGCAGTTCTTC. The encoded protein is CSVPGTGPNEQFF.

There are a few counts of this clonotype. The genes are TRBV20-1 and TRBJ1-6; a possible D gene is TRBD1 (5 bases). CDR1 DFQATT and CDR2 SNEGSKA come from the germline V gene (reference sequence). Trimming stripped 5 bases from V and 0 bases from J, with 14 bases between. The CDR3 sequence is 16 residues long. CDR3 residues: CSAPGPPSSYNSPLHF. CDR3 sequence (DNA): TGCAGTGCTCCGGGACCGCCGAGCTCCTATAATTCACCCCTCCACTTT.

The J gene is TRBJ1-5, the V gene TRBV13; D remains unclear. The germline CDR1 and CDR2 sequences are PRHDT and FYEKMQ (reference sequence). CDR3 length: 13 residues. V was clipped by 8 bases and J by 1 base, with 9 bases between them. The CDR3 nucleotides are TGTGCCAGCCGCCCCCGGAGCAATCAGCCCCAGCATTTT. Protein sequence: CASRPRSNQPQHF. Supplemented by reference TRBV13 and TRBJ1-5, the full variable domain reads AAGVIQSPRHLIKEKRETATLKCYPIPRHDTVYWYQQGPGQDPQFLISFYEKMQSDKGSIPDRFSAQQFSDYHSELNMSSLELGDSALYFCASRPRSNQPQHFGDGTRLSIL.

This chain uses TRBV28 with TRBJ1-2; no clear D. V dropped 5 bases and J dropped 3 bases, with 7 bases sitting between them. CDR1 MDHEN and CDR2 SYDVKM come from the germline V gene. The CDR3 spans 12 residues. This chain's CDR3 is CASSRRDYGYTF. CDR3 in DNA: TGTGCCAGCAGTAGGAGGGACTATGGCTACACCTTC.

The chain is built from TRBV20-1 and TRBJ2-7, with D possibly being TRBD2 (5 bases). TRBJ2-4 explains the end of the DNA better; the J call may be wrong. CDR1 and CDR2 from the germline V gene are DFQATT and SNEGSKA (reference sequence). The CDR3 covers 13 residues. In DNA form, the CDR3 reads TGCAGTGCCCGAGGGCCAACCTTAAACATTCAGTACTTC. The encoded protein is CSARGPTLNIQYF.

V usage is TRBV5-6 and J usage is TRBJ2-1; no definite D call. With 0 bases removed from V and 12 bases from J, the gap between germline ends came to 10 bases. Germline V CDR1 and CDR2: SGHDT, YYEEEE. This CDR3 region has 12 residues. In nucleotides, the CDR3 is TGTGCCAGCAGCTTGGATCAAAAGGCGCAGTTCTTC. Its translation: CASSLDQKAQFF.

V and J are TRBV6-6 and TRBJ1-6; the match to TRBD1 covers 7 bases. The CDR3 runs 15 residues. The germline gives CDR1 MNHNY, CDR2 SVGAGI (reference sequence). Germline trimming cut 4 bases from V and 13 bases from J; bases unmatched to any gene: 13. This chain's CDR3 is CASSSLQGLGSPLHF. CDR3 sequence (DNA): TGTGCCAGCAGTTCTTTACAGGGGCTCGGTAGTCCCCTCCACTTT.

This clonotype was observed a few times. Being one base from a much bigger clone, this may be a read error. The chain links TRBV9 to TRBJ2-5; D gene uncertain. The CDR3 extends over 13 amino acids. CDR1 and CDR2 from the germline V gene are SGDLS and YYNGEE. Deletions cut 2 bases from V and 11 bases from J, with 16 bases between. The CDR3 is CASSVSRNNEQYF. As DNA, the CDR3 is TGTGCCAGCAGCGTCTCCCGGAACAATGAGCAGTACTTC. Looking up the rest from reference TRBV9 and TRBJ2-5 gives the full variable domain: DSGVTQTPKHLITATGQRVTLRCSPRSGDLSVYWYQQSLDQGLQFLIQYYNGEERAKGNILERFSAQQFPDLHSELNLSSLELGDSALYFCASSVSRNNEQYFGPGTRLLVL.

This clonotype was recorded once. The chain carries TRBV5-1 and TRBJ1-1; D gene uncertain. Trimming took off 0 bases at V and 0 bases at J, with 9 bases between the two ends. There are 15 residues in the CDR3. CDR1 SGHRS and CDR2 YFSETQ come from the germline V gene. CDR3 nucleotides: TGCGCCAGCAGCTTGGACTCCTTCATGAACACTGAAGCTTTCTTT. Encoded protein: CASSLDSFMNTEAFF.

This clonotype was picked up one time. The genes are TRBV27 and TRBJ2-4, with TRBD1 matching 8 bases. After removal of 5 bases from V and 13 bases from J, the junction contained 10 bases not matched to a gene. The CDR3 covers 13 residues. CDR1 is MNHEY and CDR2 is SMNVEV in the germline V gene (reference sequence). The chain's CDR3 is CASSARGLREQYF. The DNA for the CDR3 is TGTGCCAGCAGTGCCAGGGGGCTGAGGGAGCAGTACTTC.

This chain connects TRBV7-7 to TRBJ2-1; 11 nucleotides line up with TRBD2. V dropped 5 bases and J dropped 7; count of bases not matched to a gene: 10. Germline loops: CDR1 SSHAT, CDR2 FNYEAQ (reference sequence). The CDR3 consists of 16 residues. This CDR3 is CASSPTTSGVGNEQFF. The CDR3 coding sequence is TGTGCCAGCAGCCCCACGACTAGCGGGGTGGGGAATGAGCAGTTCTTC.

Only a few counts were recorded for this clonotype. This chain links TRBV10-3 with TRBJ2-3; D gene uncertain. The germline gives CDR1 ENHRY, CDR2 SYGVKD. The CDR3 has 14 amino acids. V was trimmed by 2 bases and J by 2 bases, leaving 8 bases between them. DNA for the CDR3: TGTGCCATCAGTGAGACTATTGCCACAGATACGCAGTATTTT. Its protein product is CAISETIATDTQYF.

For the CDR3, the DNA is TGCAGTGCTAGAGCCCGGACAGGTGCGAATTCACCCCTCCACTTT. This sequence encodes CSARARTGANSPLHF. The V and J genes are TRBV20-1 and TRBJ1-6, with 7 positions matching TRBD1. The CDR3 runs 15 residues. After removal of 1 base from V and 7 bases from J, the junction contained 7 bases not matched to a gene. Germline CDR1 reads DFQATT; CDR2 reads SNEGSKA (reference sequence).

V and J are TRBV3-1 and TRBJ1-6, with D perhaps matching TRBD1 (5 bases). CDR1 LGHDT and CDR2 YNNKEL come from the germline V gene (reference sequence). The CDR3 runs 15 residues. V was clipped by 6 bases and J by 3 bases, with 12 bases between them. The DNA for the CDR3 is TGTGCCAGCAGGGGACGGACCGACTATAATTCACCCCTCCACTTT. Translating it yields CASRGRTDYNSPLHF.

This clonotype showed up just a few times. This rearrangement joins TRBV9 to TRBJ1-5; no reliable D call. The germline V gene encodes CDR1 SGDLS and CDR2 YYNGEE. The CDR3 covers 13 residues. V was pared by 0 bases and J by 3 bases, with 4 bases between. The CDR3 here is CASSVDNNQPQHF. CDR3 bases: TGTGCCAGCAGCGTAGACAACAATCAGCCCCAGCATTTT.

The chain links TRBV7-9 to TRBJ2-1; the D call may be TRBD1 or TRBD2 (6 bases each). V was clipped by 6 bases and J by 5 bases, with 11 bases between them. This CDR3 region has 13 residues. Germline CDR1 SEHNR, CDR2 FQNEAQ (reference sequence). The CDR3 loop reads CASRPGANNEQFF. Written as DNA, the CDR3 is TGTGCCAGCAGGCCGGGGGCGAACAATGAGCAGTTCTTC.

The CDR3 DNA reads TGTGCCAGCAGGACGACAGGGGCCCCTTACGAGCAGTACTTC. It translates to CASRTTGAPYEQYF. This chain connects TRBV6-5 to TRBJ2-7, with 8 bases aligning to TRBD1. Germline V gene data show CDR1 as MNHEY and CDR2 as SVGAGI. With V trimmed by 6 bases and J by 4 bases, 8 bases remained unmatched. This CDR3 is 14 amino acids long.

The rearrangement uses TRBV3-1 and TRBJ2-1; TRBD2 aligns across 12 bases. The DNA end lines up better with TRBJ2-7; the J call may be wrong. This CDR3 region has 15 residues. The V gene's germline CDR1 is LGHDT and CDR2 YNNKEL (reference sequence). The CDR3, as DNA: TGTGCCAGCACCCCTAGCGGGGGGGCGTACAATGAGCAGTACTTC. It translates to CASTPSGGAYNEQYF.

In this sample, this clonotype turned up a few times. This chain links TRBV24-1 with TRBJ2-1; maybe TRBD1 (5 bases). Per the germline V gene, CDR1 is KGHDR and CDR2 is SFDVKD. Trimming removed 2 bases from V and 0 bases from J, with 10 bases in between. This CDR3 is 16 amino acids long. This CDR3 is CATSDYRISSYNEQFF. DNA for the CDR3: TGTGCCACCAGTGATTACAGGATTAGCTCCTACAATGAGCAGTTCTTC.

This clonotype was picked up a small number of times. The CDR3 nucleotides read TGTGCCAGCAGCCAAGCTCTGGGACTAGGCCAAGAGACCCAGTACTTC. Translation: CASSQALGLGQETQYF. The chain is built from TRBV4-2 and TRBJ2-5; 8 bases align to TRBD2. The germline CDR1 and CDR2 sequences are LGHNA and YNFKEQ. This CDR3 has 16 amino acids. V trimming: 1 base; J trimming: 1 base; junction bases outside the gene matches: 5.

V is TRBV5-6 and J is TRBJ2-3, with TRBD1 matching over 8 bases. V dropped 4 bases and J dropped 6; count of bases not matched to a gene: 4. CDR1 and CDR2 (germline): SGHDT, YYEEEE. CDR3 length: 13 residues. CDR3 in DNA: TGTGCCAGCAGCGGTACAGGGGGGGATACGCAGTATTTT. The encoded protein is CASSGTGGDTQYF.

The chain has TRBV20-1 and TRBJ2-5; possible D gene TRBD2, 6 bases. The CDR3 is 15 amino acids. The ends were cut back, 4 bases at V and 2 bases at J, with 17 bases in the middle. Germline assignment: CDR1 DFQATT and CDR2 SNEGSKA (reference sequence). CDR3 loop: CSAMQTRVFQETQYF. CDR3 nucleotide sequence: TGCAGTGCTATGCAGACTAGAGTCTTTCAAGAGACCCAGTACTTC.

This chain joins TRBV10-3 and TRBJ1-2; 9 bases are shared with TRBD1. Germline CDR1 ENHRY, CDR2 SYGVKD. V was pared by 8 bases and J by 2 bases, with 9 bases of the junction left unmatched. The CDR3 has 15 amino acids. The CDR3 spells CAIHHTGTGNYGYTF. CDR3 nucleotide sequence: TGTGCCATCCATCACACCGGGACAGGGAACTATGGCTACACCTTC.

The gene calls are TRBV25-1 and TRBJ1-4; D call uncertain. Germline values: CDR1 MGHDK, CDR2 SYGVNS. CDR3 length equals 17 residues. V was shortened by 0 bases and J by 3 bases, with 14 bases between the two germline ends. The CDR3 loop is CASSEYGPGAANEKLFF. In nucleotides, the CDR3 is TGTGCCAGCAGTGAATATGGCCCTGGAGCAGCTAATGAAAAACTGTTTTTT.

There are a few counts of this clonotype. This chain uses TRBV7-9 with TRBJ2-2, with 8 bases matching TRBD1. Germline CDR1 SEHNR, CDR2 FQNEAQ (reference sequence). J lost 4 bases, V lost 4 bases, and 5 bases had no gene match. The CDR3 runs 15 residues. The CDR3 sequence: CASSCDRGGTGELFF. The DNA of the CDR3 is TGTGCCAGCAGCTGCGACAGGGGAGGCACCGGGGAGCTGTTTTTT.

This clonotype has a count of ten or more. The chain employs TRBV20-1 and TRBJ2-5, with D perhaps matching TRBD2 (6 bases). CDR1 DFQATT and CDR2 SNEGSKA come from the germline V gene (reference sequence). The CDR3 has 12 amino acids. V was trimmed by 5 bases and J by 5 bases, leaving 12 bases between them. CDR3: CSAGGTSETQYF. The CDR3 DNA follows: TGCAGTGCTGGGGGGACTTCTGAGACCCAGTACTTC.